This T cell receptor (beta chain) came from a study of blood T cell repertoires in COVID-19. Background on the study: PBMCs, B-cell-depleted T cells, or T cells were the source of the cDNA or gDNA that made up the material.

Using immunoSEQ multiplex PCR, the repertoire was profiled, and TCRdb retains in-frame clones only, with some absent. This table holds 85,000 or so clones, approximately 80% found once. With 5 bases removed from V and 3 bases from J, the gap between germline ends came to 10 bases. There are 14 residues in the CDR3. In germline, CDR1 is MNHEY, CDR2 SVGAGI. Source material: peripheral blood. The chain combines TRBV6-5 with TRBJ1-4; TRBD1 might be the D (6 bases). This TCR was recovered from a man aged 80 or over with acute or convalescent COVID-19. CDR3 sequence: CASSHGTSNEKLFF. CDR3 sequence (DNA): TGTGCCAGCAGTCACGGGACATCTAATGAAAAACTGTTTTTT.